This T cell receptor (beta chain) originates from a study of patients and donors after allogeneic stem cell transplantation. CDR3 length equals 14 residues. J was trimmed by 0 bases and V by 4 bases; bases with no gene match: 5. From germline, CDR1 is SQVTM and CDR2 ANQGSEA. TCRdb re-called the RT-PCR reads with MiXCR, one entry per CDR3 protein. The repertoire holds about a million distinct CDR3 sequences, with approximately 18% as singletons. The source of this sequence is a human donor who was either an allogeneic HSCT recipient or a stem cell or donor lymphocyte infusion donor (not recorded which). It is not recorded whose cells these are; they may come from a transplant donor. Sequencing was done on a sample of blood, either unsorted or a sorted T cell fraction (not recorded which). V and J are TRBV29-1 and TRBJ2-7; 8 bases line up with TRBD1. Written as DNA, the CDR3 is TGCAGCGTTGTGGGACAGGAGAGCTCCTACGAGCAGTACTTC. The encoded protein is CSVVGQESSYEQYF.